A selection of T cell receptor beta chains follows, all from one sample in a study of graft-versus-host responses after intestinal transplantation. Clones were read by immunoSEQ multiplex PCR, and TCRdb kept only the in-frame ones, dropping some. The sample includes around 13,000 clones, 74% of them seen just once. This material consisted of ileum tissue, taken 16 days after intestinal transplant. These receptor sequences come from a human patient who received an intestinal transplant, so some T cells may come from the graft donor. Each CDR3 is given with its conserved first and last residue. Fields, in order: clone size, D gene, V gene, J gene, CDR3 DNA, CDR3 protein. D genes are given only for firm matches. Only part of the rows carry a size: once, few, many, or a class if the clone is expanded.

>once|NA|TRBV21-1|TRBJ1-2
TGTGCCAGCAGCTCTGAGGCAGGGTACTATGGCTACACCTTC
CASSSEAGYYGYTF
>NA|NA|TRBV14|TRBJ1-5
TGTGCCAGCAGCCAAGAACAGGGCAATCAGCCCCAGCATTTT
CASSQEQGNQPQHF
>NA|NA|TRBV29-1|TRBJ1-2
TGCAGCGTTGAAGGCAGTAAAGATGGCTACACCTTC
CSVEGSKDGYTF
>NA|TRBD1|TRBV28|TRBJ1-1
TGTGCCAGCAGTCAGGGACAGGGGGCGCGGGAGGCTGAAGCTTTCTTT
CASSQGQGAREAEAFF
>NA|TRBD2|TRBV2|TRBJ2-7
TGTGCCAGCAGCTGGAGCGGGAGTAAAAACGAGCAGTACTTC
CASSWSGSKNEQYF
>NA|NA|TRBV27|TRBJ1-1
TGTGCCAGCAGTTTACAGCGTGGTACTGAAGCTTTCTTT
CASSLQRGTEAFF
>few|TRBD1|TRBV27|TRBJ2-7
TGTGCCAGCAGTTCTCGACAGGGTGGCTACGAGCAGTACTTC
CASSSRQGGYEQYF
>NA|NA|TRBV9|TRBJ2-2
TGTGCCAGCAGCGTTGGCCCGGGGACCGGGGAGCTGTTTTTT
CASSVGPGTGELFF
>NA|TRBD2|TRBV2|TRBJ2-5
TGTGCCAGCGGGACTAGCTATTTCGAGACCCAGTACTTC
CASGTSYFETQYF
>NA|TRBD2|TRBV7-8|TRBJ2-1
TGTGCCAGCAGGGATAGCGGGGCCTACAATGAGCAGTTCTTC
CASRDSGAYNEQFF
>NA|NA|TRBV13|TRBJ2-1
TGTGCCAGCAGCTTTGTCGCGGGTGAGCAGTTCTTC
CASSFVAGEQFF
>NA|NA|TRBV7-8|TRBJ2-2
TGTGCCAGCAGCTTAGAGTTGAACGGGGGGCGCACCGGGGAGCTGTTTTTT
CASSLELNGGRTGELFF
>NA|NA|TRBV5-1|TRBJ1-1
TGCGCCAGCAGCTTGGGAGGCGTCCGTGAAGCTTTCTTT
CASSLGGVREAFF
>NA|TRBD1|TRBV7-9|TRBJ1-2
TGTGCCAGCAGCTCCCTAGACAGGGGCCTTAACTATGGCTACACCTTC
CASSSLDRGLNYGYTF
>NA|NA|TRBV7-9|TRBJ1-2
TGTGCCAGCAGCTTGGAAGGGGCATGGGCTAACTATGGCTACACCTTC
CASSLEGAWANYGYTF
>NA|NA|TRBV6-6|TRBJ1-1
TGTGCCAGCAGAAGCCCTAGGCTGAACACTGAAGCTTTCTTT
CASRSPRLNTEAFF
>NA|NA|TRBV11-3|TRBJ2-7
TGTGCCAGCAGTATGAGGGACGAGCAGTACTTC
CASSMRDEQYF
>NA|NA|TRBV6-5|TRBJ2-3
TGTGCCAGCAGTTACGGTCCGGGTTCTAGCACAGATACGCAGTATTTT
CASSYGPGSSTDTQYF
>few|NA|TRBV29-1|TRBJ1-3
TGCGTCGTAAAAGGCCGGGGCACCATATATTTT
CVVKGRGTIYF
>NA|TRBD2|TRBV7-2|TRBJ2-7
TGTGCCAGCAGCTCGTTACTAGGGGAGGGCGAGCAGTACTTC
CASSSLLGEGEQYF
>NA|TRBD1|TRBV4-1|TRBJ2-7
TGCGCCAGCAGCCAAGATAGTTGGGCAGGGGGCCCTTACGAGCAGTACTTC
CASSQDSWAGGPYEQYF
>NA|NA|TRBV7-9|TRBJ2-1
TGTGCCAGCAGACTGGACACAGGCCCTTACAATGAGCAGTTCTTC
CASRLDTGPYNEQFF
>NA|TRBD1|TRBV2|TRBJ2-3
TGTGCGGGCCGGGACAGGGCCACAGATACGCAGTATTTT
CAGRDRATDTQYF
>few|TRBD1|TRBV4-3|TRBJ2-7
TGCGCCAGCAGCCCAGGACGAGGGGGCGGCTACGAGCAGTACTTC
CASSPGRGGGYEQYF
>NA|TRBD1|TRBV19|TRBJ2-2
TGTGCCAGTCGGCAGGGGGTGGATACCGGGGAGCTGTTTTTT
CASRQGVDTGELFF
>NA|NA|TRBV28|TRBJ1-1
TGTGCCAGCAGTTCACTCAGGGGCCAGTCAATGAACACTGAAGCTTTCTTT
CASSSLRGQSMNTEAFF
>few|NA|TRBV6-5|TRBJ2-5
TGTGCCAGCACGGAGGCAGTCAGGGAGACCCAGTACTTC
CASTEAVRETQYF
>few|TRBD1|TRBV30|TRBJ2-7
TGTGCCTGGGAACAGGGGGCCTCCTACGAGCAGTACTTC
CAWEQGASYEQYF
>few|NA|TRBV5-4|TRBJ2-3
TGTGCCAGCAGCCTAGGGCCCCGGGACACCAACACAGATACGCAGTATTTT
CASSLGPRDTNTDTQYF
>NA|TRBD1|TRBV16|TRBJ1-2
TGTGCCAGCAGCCAAATGACAGGGTACTATGGCTACACCTTC
CASSQMTGYYGYTF
>NA|NA|TRBV27|TRBJ1-1
TGTGCCAGCAGTTTTTTCGGCGGGGACTCCCGCGAAGCTTTCTTT
CASSFFGGDSREAFF
>few|NA|TRBV5-1|TRBJ2-7
TGCGCCAGCAGCGCAACAGGGACCTACGAGCAGTACTTC
CASSATGTYEQYF
>few|TRBD2|TRBV4-1|TRBJ2-3
TGCGCCAGCAGCCAAGATATACCAGGACTAGCGGTGACAGATACGCAGTATTTT
CASSQDIPGLAVTDTQYF
>NA|NA|TRBV6-1|TRBJ2-6
TGTGCCAGTTCAGGGGTAGCTGGGGCCAACGTCCTGACTTTC
CASSGVAGANVLTF
>NA|TRBD1|TRBV7-3|TRBJ2-2
TGTGCCAGCAGCCAAAACAGGGGTGGGACCGGGGAGCTGTTTTTT
CASSQNRGGTGELFF
>NA|NA|TRBV5-1|TRBJ1-2
TGCGCCAGCAGCTTGGCCCGGGGGGGCTCGAGAGGCTACACCTTC
CASSLARGGSRGYTF
>NA|NA|TRBV11-2|TRBJ1-1
TGTGCCAGCAGCCCGGGACAAATGAACACTGAAGCTTTCTTT
CASSPGQMNTEAFF
>NA|TRBD1|TRBV4-1|TRBJ2-7
TGCGCCAGCAGCCCTTCCGTCCCGGGACAGGAGCAGTACTTC
CASSPSVPGQEQYF
>NA|TRBD1|TRBV19|TRBJ1-5
TGTGCCAGTAGTATTTTGGGACAGTATCAGCCCCAGCATTTT
CASSILGQYQPQHF
>NA|TRBD1|TRBV5-4|TRBJ2-7
TGTGCCAGCAGCTTGCTGGACAGGGAGATCTACGAGCAGTACTTC
CASSLLDREIYEQYF
>NA|NA|TRBV19|TRBJ2-2
TGTGCCAGTAGGCGACAGGCGAACACCGGGGAGCTGTTTTTT
CASRRQANTGELFF
>NA|NA|TRBV1|TRBJ1-4
TGCACCAGCAGCCAAGAAGACAGGTCGTATGAAAAACTGTTTTTT
CTSSQEDRSYEKLFF
>NA|NA|TRBV10-3|TRBJ2-2
TGTGCCATCGGGACACCGAACACCGGGGAGCTGTTTTTT
CAIGTPNTGELFF
>once|NA|TRBV4-2|TRBJ2-5
TGTGCCAGCAGTGCCGGTCCGGCGGGGGCGGTGGAGACCCAGTACTTC
CASSAGPAGAVETQYF
>NA|TRBD2|TRBV30|TRBJ2-5
TGTGCCTGGAGTTTGACTAGCGGGAGAGGGGCCCAGTACTTC
CAWSLTSGRGAQYF
>NA|NA|TRBV28|TRBJ1-5
TGTGCCAGCAGTCCCCCCGCGGGTCTCCATCAGCCCCAGCATTTT
CASSPPAGLHQPQHF
>NA|NA|TRBV4-2|TRBJ1-5
TGTGCCAGCAGCCAAGATAGCAGGGGTAATCCTTATCAGCCCCAGCATTTT
CASSQDSRGNPYQPQHF
>NA|NA|TRBV7-9|TRBJ2-2
TGTGCCAGCAGCTCGACTGCCGGGGGGGAGCTGTTTTTT
CASSSTAGGELFF
>NA|NA|TRBV28|TRBJ1-3
TGTGCCAGCAGGGAGAGGTGGGTGCTCCCTGGAAACACCATATATTTT
CASRERWVLPGNTIYF
>NA|NA|TRBV15|TRBJ1-1
TGTGCCACCAGCAGACAGGGAATGGCTTTCTTT
CATSRQGMAFF
>NA|TRBD2|TRBV5-1|TRBJ2-1
TGCGCCAGCAGCGGAAGAGCGGGGCCCTACAATGAGCAGTTCTTC
CASSGRAGPYNEQFF
>NA|TRBD1|TRBV4-1|TRBJ2-5
TGCGCCAGCAGCCCCCGACGACAGGGGCCCAGGTCGGAAGAGACCCAGTACTTC
CASSPRRQGPRSEETQYF
>NA|TRBD2|TRBV7-3|TRBJ2-3
TGTGCCAGCAGCCCCTGGACTAGCGGTAGCACAGATACGCAGTATTTT
CASSPWTSGSTDTQYF
>NA|NA|TRBV27|TRBJ1-1
TGTGCCAGCAGTTTATACGCGGAGGGCACTGAAGCTTTCTTT
CASSLYAEGTEAFF
>NA|TRBD2|TRBV2|TRBJ2-3
TGTGCCAGCAGTCGTACAATCACAGCGGGGGGCACGCAGTATTTT
CASSRTITAGGTQYF
>NA|NA|TRBV5-1|TRBJ2-4
TGCGCCAGCAGCTTGGGCAGGGCCAAAAACATTCAGTACTTC
CASSLGRAKNIQYF
>NA|TRBD1|TRBV2|TRBJ2-5
TGTGCCAGCAGTGTTGAACAGGGGGCTAGACAAGAGACCCAGTACTTC
CASSVEQGARQETQYF
>NA|NA|TRBV6-1|TRBJ1-1
TGTGCCAGCAGTGAATATGGGGGCGGGACTGAAGCTTTCTTT
CASSEYGGGTEAFF
>NA|TRBD2|TRBV6-6|TRBJ2-5
TGTGCCAGCAGTTACAGGGACTACCTCCAAGAGACCCAGTACTTC
CASSYRDYLQETQYF